These T cell receptor beta chains were read from a single sample in a study of shared clonotypes between healthy human individuals. Repertoires were generated with immunoSEQ multiplex PCR, while TCRdb's copy carries only in-frame clones and drops some. The repertoire holds millions of clones, with approximately 93% as singletons. The sample taken for sequencing was naive CD4+ T cells from PBMCs. The receptor source for this set is a man between 18 and 35 years old in good health. Some clones in this sample may be carry-over from other donors' samples. CDR3s leave out the opening cysteine and the closing phenylalanine or tryptophan. The order of the fields is V gene, J gene, CDR3 protein.

V gene: TRBV6-6; J gene: TRBJ1-4; CDR3 protein: ASSYGPGTLNEKLF
V gene: TRBV6-5; J gene: TRBJ1-2; CDR3 protein: ASRIRGNYGYT
V gene: TRBV5-1; J gene: TRBJ1-2; CDR3 protein: ASSLSSNYGYT
V gene: TRBV9; J gene: TRBJ2-6; CDR3 protein: ASGSGANVLT
V gene: TRBV5-1; J gene: TRBJ2-1; CDR3 protein: ASSLGGVRLNEQF
V gene: TRBV7-2; J gene: TRBJ2-3; CDR3 protein: ASSLGNGGTDTQY
V gene: TRBV28; J gene: TRBJ2-7; CDR3 protein: ASSTRDRGRYEQY
V gene: TRBV10-3; J gene: TRBJ2-7; CDR3 protein: AISESIQSDEQY
V gene: TRBV23-1; J gene: TRBJ2-7; CDR3 protein: ASSPRRLPD
V gene: TRBV5-1; J gene: TRBJ2-1; CDR3 protein: ASSSRVAGNEQF
V gene: TRBV5-1; J gene: TRBJ2-5; CDR3 protein: ASSLGIQETQY
V gene: TRBV5-4; J gene: TRBJ1-2; CDR3 protein: ASSLVGTDLYGYT
V gene: TRBV11-2; J gene: TRBJ2-1; CDR3 protein: ASSKWAEQF
V gene: TRBV5-1; J gene: TRBJ2-7; CDR3 protein: ASSLYPAGREQY
V gene: TRBV10-2; J gene: TRBJ2-1; CDR3 protein: ASSDFGDSNNEQF
V gene: TRBV4-3; J gene: TRBJ2-5; CDR3 protein: ASSLHGQETQY
V gene: TRBV6-6; J gene: TRBJ2-7; CDR3 protein: ASSWGQGSPYEQY
V gene: TRBV10-3; J gene: NA; CDR3 protein: AITNERWGYYEQY
V gene: TRBV7-2; J gene: TRBJ2-7; CDR3 protein: ASSLVSVVAGAGHEQY
V gene: TRBV19; J gene: TRBJ2-7; CDR3 protein: ASSRGALSGSRYEQY
V gene: TRBV7-9; J gene: TRBJ2-5; CDR3 protein: ASSPTGTPVETQY
V gene: TRBV27; J gene: TRBJ1-5; CDR3 protein: ASSGTGVYPQH
V gene: TRBV5-1; J gene: TRBJ2-7; CDR3 protein: ASSLAGGGSHEQY
V gene: TRBV9; J gene: TRBJ2-7; CDR3 protein: ASSAGLAGEYEQY
V gene: TRBV5-1; J gene: TRBJ2-2; CDR3 protein: ASSLGQTGELF
V gene: TRBV11-3; J gene: TRBJ1-1; CDR3 protein: ASSLDPGVDTEAF
V gene: TRBV12-5; J gene: TRBJ2-3; CDR3 protein: ASGLVRSTQY